This is a list of T cell receptor beta chains from one sample in a study of T cells after yellow fever vaccination. TCRdb re-derived calls from the 5' RACE reads in MiXCR, one entry per CDR3 protein. Seen here are approximately 300,000 distinct CDR3 sequences, about 6.9% observed once, and the top ten hold 18%. Sequenced here: PBMCs, sampled around 45 days after the first yellow fever vaccination. The receptors derive from a man aged 18 to 30 who received the YFV17D yellow fever vaccine. Each CDR3 is given with its conserved first and last residue. A D gene is named only where the DNA matches it firmly. For some rows the clone size is stated as once, few or many, or as a class when expanded; others skip it.

cdr3_aa	cdr3_nt	d_call	v_call	j_call	clone_size
CASSQVGTDTQYF	TGCGCCAGCAGCCAAGTCGGGACAGATACGCAGTATTTT	NA	TRBV4-1	TRBJ2-3	many
CASSDHLWRGAFF	TGTGCCAGCAGCGACCACCTTTGGCGGGGGGCTTTCTTT	NA	TRBV5-6	TRBJ1-1	few
CASSADTHRGNEQFF	TGTGCCAGTAGCGCGGACACCCACCGGGGAAATGAGCAGTTCTTC	NA	TRBV19	TRBJ2-1	many
CASSPGGRGTRAFF	TGTGCCAGCAGTCCAGGGGGTAGGGGCACGCGGGCTTTCTTT	TRBD1	TRBV28	TRBJ1-1	NA
CASSHRTGGTTDTQYF	TGTGCCAGTAGTCATCGGACAGGTGGAACCACAGATACGCAGTATTTT	TRBD1	TRBV19	TRBJ2-3	few
CAISPGGGLDTGELFF	TGTGCCATCAGCCCCGGCGGGGGTTTGGACACCGGGGAGCTGTTTTTT	TRBD2	TRBV10-3	TRBJ2-2	few
CASSFNPSGDVEDTQYF	TGCGCCAGCAGCTTTAATCCTAGCGGGGACGTGGAGGATACGCAGTATTTT	TRBD2	TRBV5-1	TRBJ2-3	NA
CASSYRTGTYEQYF	TGCGCCAGCAGCTATCGGACAGGTACCTACGAGCAGTACTTC	TRBD1	TRBV5-1	TRBJ2-7	few
CASRQTGFNQPQHF	TGTGCCAGCAGACAGACAGGGTTCAATCAGCCCCAGCATTTT	TRBD1	TRBV6-1	TRBJ1-5	few
CASSIGGGWQETQYF	TGTGCCAGTAGTATTGGAGGGGGCTGGCAAGAGACCCAGTACTTC	NA	TRBV19	TRBJ2-5	NA
CASSDKAGTTNGELFF	TGTGCCAGCAGCGATAAAGCCGGGACCACAAACGGGGAGCTGTTTTTT	NA	TRBV9	TRBJ2-2	NA
CASSLPAPGTGDGYNSPLHF	TGTGCCAGCAGCTTACCCGCTCCCGGGACAGGGGATGGGTATAATTCACCCCTCCACTTT	TRBD1	TRBV11-1	TRBJ1-6	few
CASGERGSTDTQYF	TGCGCCAGCGGGGAGCGGGGTAGCACAGATACGCAGTATTTT	TRBD2	TRBV4-3	TRBJ2-3	few
CASSISGTSQETQYF	TGTGCCAGCAGCATATCCGGGACGTCTCAAGAGACCCAGTACTTC	NA	TRBV7-2	TRBJ2-5	many
CATSDPGTSEFF	TGTGCCACCAGTGACCCCGGGACTAGCGAGTTCTTC	TRBD2	TRBV24-1	TRBJ2-1	many
CSAPGPGKGEHQPQHF	TGCAGTGCCCCCGGCCCAGGGAAGGGCGAGCATCAGCCCCAGCATTTT	NA	TRBV20-1	TRBJ1-5	few
CASSVGTSGGYEQFF	TGTGCCAGCAGCGTAGGGACTAGCGGGGGCTATGAGCAGTTCTTC	TRBD2	TRBV9	TRBJ2-1	few
CASSPEVGGTQYF	TGTGCCAGCAGCCCCGAGGTGGGGGGGACCCAGTACTTC	NA	TRBV7-6	TRBJ2-5	few
CASSFSQGQGAPGYTF	TGTGCCAGCAGCTTCTCCCAGGGACAGGGGGCGCCTGGCTACACCTTC	TRBD1	TRBV12-3/TRBV12-4	TRBJ1-2	many
CASSLGLRDSDSYEQYF	TGTGCCAGCAGCTTAGGTCTCCGGGACAGTGACTCCTACGAGCAGTACTTC	TRBD1	TRBV7-9	TRBJ2-7	few
CASSLLGGEDSSLHF	TGCGCCAGCAGCTTGCTCGGGGGAGAGGATTCGTCCCTCCACTTT	NA	TRBV5-1	TRBJ1-6	few
CASSLGVQGTHEKLFF	TGCGCCAGCAGCTTGGGGGTGCAGGGGACTCATGAAAAACTGTTTTTT	NA	TRBV5-1	TRBJ1-4	NA
CSARDNGGGRAFF	TGCAGTGCTAGAGATAATGGTGGCGGCAGGGCTTTCTTT	NA	TRBV20-1	TRBJ1-1	NA
CASSPTTNTGELFF	TGCGCCAGCAGCCCCACAACGAACACCGGGGAGCTGTTTTTT	NA	TRBV5-1	TRBJ2-2	few
CASSLNKRNEQFF	TGCGCCAGCAGCTTGAACAAGCGCAATGAGCAGTTCTTC	NA	TRBV5-1	TRBJ2-1	NA
CSVGPGQGWFF	TGCAGCGTAGGGCCGGGACAGGGATGGTTCTTC	TRBD1	TRBV29-1	TRBJ2-1	many
CASKPGTGGFGSGYTF	TGTGCCAGCAAACCCGGGACAGGGGGCTTTGGGTCTGGCTACACCTTC	TRBD1	TRBV27	TRBJ1-2	NA
CASSQAQPSYNEQFF	TGTGCCAGCAGCCAAGCCCAGCCCTCCTACAATGAGCAGTTCTTC	NA	TRBV4-2	TRBJ2-1	few
CASSTRTDLYF	TGTGCCAGCAGCACCCGGACGGACCTGTACTTC	NA	TRBV7-2	TRBJ2-5	many
CASSVGTASYNEQFF	TGTGCCAGCAGCGTAGGGACCGCTTCCTACAATGAGCAGTTCTTC	NA	TRBV9	TRBJ2-1	few
CASSDPRTGANYGYTF	TGTGCCAGCAGTGACCCCCGGACAGGAGCTAACTATGGCTACACCTTC	TRBD1	TRBV25-1	TRBJ1-2	few
CASPQVRGALGYTF	TGTGCCAGCCCACAGGTTCGAGGGGCGCTAGGCTACACCTTC	NA	TRBV7-7	TRBJ1-2	few
CASSQEDRVGYTF	TGCGCCAGCAGCCAAGAGGACAGGGTCGGCTACACCTTC	TRBD1	TRBV4-1	TRBJ1-2	NA
CASSLMQGTYEQYF	TGTGCCAGCAGCTTAATGCAGGGGACCTACGAGCAGTACTTC	NA	TRBV7-9	TRBJ2-7	many
CASSPRTGRSQPQHF	TGTGCCAGCAGCCCTCGGACGGGGCGGTCTCAGCCCCAGCATTTT	NA	TRBV13	TRBJ1-5	once
CASSLNPTSGGYNEQFF	TGTGCCAGCAGCCTGAATCCGACTAGCGGGGGGTACAATGAGCAGTTCTTC	TRBD2	TRBV7-2	TRBJ2-1	many
CASGASRNEQFF	TGTGCCAGCGGTGCGAGTAGGAATGAGCAGTTCTTC	NA	TRBV12-3/TRBV12-4	TRBJ2-1	many
CASRPRAGPGQETQYF	TGTGCCAGCCGACCCCGGGCGGGGCCGGGACAAGAGACCCAGTACTTC	NA	TRBV7-9	TRBJ2-5	few
CASSGTTYNEQFF	TGCGCCAGCAGCGGGACTACATACAATGAGCAGTTCTTC	TRBD2	TRBV5-1	TRBJ2-1	few
CASTRDSQYNEPFF	TGCGCCAGCACGCGGGACAGTCAATACAATGAGCCGTTCTTC	NA	TRBV5-1	TRBJ2-1	NA
CASSDTGRQETQYF	TGTGCCAGCAGCGACACAGGACGGCAAGAGACCCAGTACTTC	NA	TRBV6-1	TRBJ2-5	few
CASSDEGASYGYTF	TGCGCCAGCAGCGACGAGGGGGCGAGCTATGGCTACACCTTC	TRBD1	TRBV5-1	TRBJ1-2	few
CASSRYMGGTGQPQHF	TGTGCCAGCAGCCGGTACATGGGAGGGACAGGTCAGCCCCAGCATTTT	TRBD1	TRBV5-8	TRBJ1-5	few
CASSPTQEATQYF	TGTGCCAGCAGCCCGACCCAAGAGGCGACCCAGTACTTC	NA	TRBV7-8	TRBJ2-5	few
CSASFAMYGYTF	TGCAGTGCTAGTTTTGCGATGTATGGCTACACCTTC	NA	TRBV20-1	TRBJ1-2	many
CASSPMGLAGGREQFF	TGTGCCAGCAGCCCCATGGGACTAGCGGGGGGGCGTGAGCAGTTCTTC	TRBD2	TRBV9	TRBJ2-1	few
CASAGAIHSTDTQYF	TGTGCCAGCGCCGGAGCTATCCATAGCACAGATACGCAGTATTTT	NA	TRBV12-3/TRBV12-4	TRBJ2-3	few
CASSGTGDEKLFF	TGCGCCAGCTCCGGGACAGGGGATGAAAAACTGTTTTTT	TRBD1	TRBV5-1	TRBJ1-4	NA
CASSPPSGGRTGELFF	TGTGCCAGCAGTCCACCCTCTGGGGGCCGCACCGGGGAGCTGTTTTTT	NA	TRBV5-4	TRBJ2-2	few
CASSFFDGSYEQYF	TGTGCCAGCAGCTTTTTCGACGGCTCCTACGAGCAGTACTTC	NA	TRBV11-2	TRBJ2-7	many
CASSSKARTNSGNTIYF	TGTGCCAGCAGCTCCAAAGCAAGGACAAACTCTGGAAACACCATATATTTT	NA	TRBV7-6	TRBJ1-3	few
CASSYWGSGSEQFF	TGTGCCAGCAGTTACTGGGGTTCGGGTTCTGAGCAGTTCTTC	NA	TRBV6-2/TRBV6-3	TRBJ2-1	NA
CASSSSGGEAFF	TGTGCCAGCAGCTCAAGCGGGGGGGAAGCTTTCTTT	NA	TRBV9	TRBJ1-1	few
CASSLAGGNGYTF	TGTGCCAGCAGTTTAGCAGGAGGGAATGGCTACACCTTC	NA	TRBV28	TRBJ1-2	many
CASNFLGLGSNEQFF	TGTGCCAGCAACTTTCTTGGGCTCGGCAGCAATGAGCAGTTCTTC	NA	TRBV6-2/TRBV6-3	TRBJ2-1	few
CASSFGANVLTF	TGTGCCAGCAGCTTTGGGGCCAACGTCCTGACTTTC	NA	TRBV7-2	TRBJ2-6	many
CSAPPTGLFGYTF	TGCAGTGCTCCTCCGACAGGTCTTTTTGGCTACACCTTC	NA	TRBV20-1	TRBJ1-2	few
CSANSEGSATYEQYF	TGCAGTGCCAACTCCGAGGGTAGCGCGACCTACGAGCAGTACTTC	NA	TRBV20-1	TRBJ2-7	few
CASSVSPGQEGSSYTF	TGTGCCAGCAGCGTTTCGCCAGGCCAAGAGGGAAGTAGCTACACCTTC	NA	TRBV9	TRBJ1-2	NA